The sample holds many counts of the clone carrying this T cell receptor (beta chain). What it binds is not known. As processed by the authors: TCRs per sample had a median of roughly 93,000 and ranged from 23,224 to 690,600. TCRdb independently ran MiXCR on the RACE reads; one entry per CDR3 protein. The V and J calls shown here were made by TCRdb, not taken from the authors' results. The repertoire holds 65,000 to 80,000 distinct CDR3 sequences, with over 7% as singletons. The germline V gene encodes CDR1 DFQATT and CDR2 SNEGSKA (reference sequence). The CDR3 is 15 residues long. Trimming stripped 2 bases from V and 1 base from J, with 13 bases between. These data belong to a study of human T cells and chemical hapten exposure. Study-wide points: Following DPC sensitization, TCRs present above 1 in 1000 frequency showed no change.

Time point: healthy volunteer bleed at 6 weeks. The study extracted total RNA from unfractionated whole blood. The sequence was obtained from a male donor in good health. Some clones in this sample may be carry-over from other donors' samples. V usage is TRBV20-1 and J usage is TRBJ2-3; D is possibly TRBD2 (6 bases). The sample comprised whole blood. CDR3 protein: CSARHLAQGTDTQYF. DNA of the CDR3: TGCAGTGCTAGACATCTAGCGCAAGGCACAGATACGCAGTATTTT.